Listed below are T cell receptor beta chains from one sample, sequenced in a study of technical replicates of blood from a few donors. Sequenced by immunoSEQ multiplex PCR; TCRdb stores in-frame clones only, minus some. This table holds 75,000 to 80,000 clones, 90% to 95% found once. The sequenced sample consisted of T cells isolated from PBMCs. These receptors all stem from a human donor in good health. The CDR3 runs from the conserved cysteine through the conserved F or W.

V	J	CDR3
TRBV6-1	TRBJ2-6	CASSAGTPNSGANVLTF
TRBV6-5	TRBJ1-4	CASTPSGTNEKLFF
TRBV7-6	TRBJ2-1	CASSPYGRTTSGSVNEQFF
TRBV28	TRBJ1-5	CASVQGSQPQHF
TRBV5-1	TRBJ2-1	CASSLAQGEQFF
TRBV19	TRBJ1-3	CASSSTSLSGNTIYF
TRBV6-5	TRBJ1-6	CASRRDPPLHF
TRBV4-3	TRBJ1-1	CASSQETGNTEAFF
TRBV7-8	TRBJ1-4	CASSLGTQDGEKLFF
TRBV7-3	TRBJ2-7	CASSSLEAGANYEQYF
TRBV19	TRBJ1-2	CASSIFGQGGGYTF
TRBV7-9	TRBJ2-3	CASSLTLTTGGPTDTQYF
TRBV19	TRBJ2-7	CASSLGALNEQYF
TRBV2	TRBJ2-7	CASTLSYEQYF
TRBV9	TRBJ2-1	CASTPSNVLTYNEQFF
TRBV11-2	TRBJ2-1	CASSFHSANTGDEQFF
TRBV18	TRBJ2-7	CASSPGTYEQYF
TRBV28	TRBJ1-4	CASSLVSTSNEKLFF
TRBV11-3	TRBJ1-1	CASSLLGSSNTEAFF
TRBV7-5	TRBJ1-5	CVRSLWKGYSNQPQHF
TRBV11-3	TRBJ2-7	CASSLAGEELYEQYF
TRBV5-8	TRBJ2-3	CASSLGEGAADTQYF
TRBV4-3	TRBJ2-7	CASSQIGSPFYEQYF
TRBV2	TRBJ1-4	CASSGRQGNEKLFF
TRBV25-1	TRBJ1-2	CASNLGGGYTF
TRBV9	TRBJ2-3	CASSVDGGGYTDTQYF
TRBV18	TRBJ2-7	CASGAEQYF
TRBV4-2	TRBJ2-1	CASSRASGRNEQFF
TRBV10-1	TRBJ2-1	CASSESLAFKNEQFF
TRBV27	TRBJ2-3	CASSSLGQGLVSSTDTQYF
TRBV4-2	TRBJ1-1	CASSQEGGTEAFF
TRBV5-4	TRBJ2-3	CASNSAGGPYFRQYF
TRBV7-3	TRBJ2-1	CASSLIVYNEQFF
TRBV5-5	TRBJ1-2	CASTLASGGYGYTF
TRBV6-5	TRBJ1-2	CASSYDRANYGYTF
TRBV19	TRBJ2-7	CASSTRDRVKYEQYF
TRBV27	TRBJ2-1	CASSLSRRAINEQFF
TRBV6-1	TRBJ2-5	CASSAIMRTQYF
TRBV6-5	TRBJ2-1	CASSRQYNEQFF
TRBV30	TRBJ2-2	CAWRTSGSFAGELFF
TRBV4-1	TRBJ2-1	CASSQAPSGRFDEQFF
TRBV19	TRBJ2-2	CASSIVEGRTGELFF
TRBV7-3	TRBJ2-7	CASSLKRGTYEQYF
TRBV4-1	TRBJ2-1	CASSSSPTSGRIYEQFF
TRBV25-1	TRBJ2-3	CASIEGSAGDTQYF
TRBV30	TRBJ1-1	CAWRYRTEAFF